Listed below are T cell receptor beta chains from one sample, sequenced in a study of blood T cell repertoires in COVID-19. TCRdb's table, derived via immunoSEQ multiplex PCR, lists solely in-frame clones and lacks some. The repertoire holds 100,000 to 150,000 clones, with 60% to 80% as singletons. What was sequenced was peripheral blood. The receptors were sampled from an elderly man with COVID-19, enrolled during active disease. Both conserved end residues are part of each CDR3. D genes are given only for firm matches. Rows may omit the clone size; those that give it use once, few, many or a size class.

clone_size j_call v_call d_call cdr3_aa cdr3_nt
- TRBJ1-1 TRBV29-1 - CSARQENTEAFF TGCAGCGCGAGACAGGAGAACACTGAAGCTTTCTTT
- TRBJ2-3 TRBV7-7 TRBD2 CASSLGSSGSTDTQYF TGTGCTAGCAGCTTAGGTTCTAGCGGGAGCACAGATACGCAGTATTTT
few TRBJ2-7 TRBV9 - CASSRTDPSYEQYF TGTGCCAGCAGCAGGACAGACCCCTCCTACGAGCAGTACTTC
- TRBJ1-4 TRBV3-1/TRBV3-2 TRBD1 CASSLRQGNEKLFF TGTGCCAGCAGCTTAAGACAGGGAAATGAAAAACTGTTTTTT
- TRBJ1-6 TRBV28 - CASSHYGGSYNSPLHF TGTGCCAGCAGCCACTACGGGGGATCCTATAATTCACCCCTCCACTTT
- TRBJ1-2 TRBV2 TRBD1 CASSTTGGWGYTF TGTGCCAGCAGTACTACAGGGGGCTGGGGCTACACCTTC
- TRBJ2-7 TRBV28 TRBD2 CASLLAGGDYEQYF TGTGCCAGCTTACTAGCGGGAGGTGACTACGAGCAGTACTTC
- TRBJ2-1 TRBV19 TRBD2 CASSTPSGNLIF TGTGCCAGTAGTACCCCTAGCGGGAATTTAATCTTC
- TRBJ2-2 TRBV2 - CASNGRINTGELFF TGTGCCAGCAATGGGAGGATAAACACCGGGGAGCTGTTTTTT
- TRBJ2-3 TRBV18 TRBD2 CASSRGTSADTQYF TGTGCCAGCTCACGAGGGACTAGCGCAGATACGCAGTATTTT
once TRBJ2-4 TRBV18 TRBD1 CASSPNRDRGMEAKNIQYF TGTGCCAGCTCACCCAACCGGGACAGGGGTATGGAGGCCAAAAACATTCAGTACTTC
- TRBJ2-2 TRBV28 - CASTAWLGATGELFF TGTGCCAGCACTGCGTGGTTAGGAGCCACCGGGGAGCTGTTTTTT
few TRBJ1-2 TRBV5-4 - CASSVERAGGYTF TGTGCCAGCAGCGTGGAAAGGGCGGGTGGCTACACCTTC
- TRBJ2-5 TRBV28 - CASSLGGQETQYF TGTGCCAGCAGTTTGGGGGGACAAGAGACCCAGTACTTC
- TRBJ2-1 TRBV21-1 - CASTQPRGAGDYNEQFF TGTGCCAGCACCCAACCCCGGGGAGCGGGAGATTACAATGAGCAGTTCTTC
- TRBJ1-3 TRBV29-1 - CSVDKMGSGNTIYF TGCAGCGTGGACAAAATGGGGTCTGGAAACACCATATATTTT
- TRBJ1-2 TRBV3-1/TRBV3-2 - CASSQRRAGHLNYGYTF TGTGCCAGCAGCCAACGACGGGCAGGACATCTTAACTATGGCTACACCTTC
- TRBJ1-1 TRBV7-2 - CASSLKAGGSTEAFF TGTGCCAGCAGCCTAAAGGCAGGAGGGAGCACTGAAGCTTTCTTT
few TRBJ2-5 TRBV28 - CASTTHRGFGETQYF TGTGCCAGCACCACCCACCGGGGGTTCGGGGAGACCCAGTACTTC
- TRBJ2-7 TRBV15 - CATSRQDNGEQYF TGTGCCACCAGCAGACAGGATAACGGCGAGCAGTACTTC
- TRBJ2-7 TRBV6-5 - CASSYGLISGEQYF TGTGCCAGCAGTTACGGGCTTATCTCTGGCGAGCAGTACTTC
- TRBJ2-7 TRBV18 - CASSFFAGIRYEQYF TGTGCCAGCTCATTTTTCGCGGGGATCCGGTACGAGCAGTACTTC
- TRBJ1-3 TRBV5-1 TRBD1 CASSLAGQVSGNTIYF TGCGCCAGCAGCTTGGCAGGACAGGTCTCTGGAAACACCATATATTTT
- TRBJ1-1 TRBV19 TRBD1 CATKLSGQGATEAFF TGTGCCACCAAACTCTCCGGACAGGGGGCCACTGAAGCTTTCTTT
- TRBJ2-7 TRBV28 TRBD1 CGIGLGQGLYEQYF TGTGGCATAGGCCTGGGACAGGGTTTATACGAGCAGTACTTC
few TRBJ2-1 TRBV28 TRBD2 CASGLAGVYNEQFF TGTGCCAGCGGACTAGCGGGAGTCTACAATGAGCAGTTCTTC
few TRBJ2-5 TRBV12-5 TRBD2 CASGLVPDGRALGETQYF TGTGCTAGTGGTTTGGTACCGGACGGGAGGGCCCTCGGGGAGACCCAGTACTTC
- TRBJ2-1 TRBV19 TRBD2 CASSILGTSGRGDEQFF TGTGCCAGTAGTATTTTAGGGACTAGCGGGAGAGGGGATGAGCAGTTCTTC
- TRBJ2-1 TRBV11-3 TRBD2 CASSQRTSLVLNEQFF TGTGCCAGCAGCCAGAGGACTAGCCTGGTTCTTAATGAGCAGTTCTTC
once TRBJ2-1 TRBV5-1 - CASSLDLESQFF TGCGCCAGCAGCTTGGACCTGGAGAGTCAGTTCTTC
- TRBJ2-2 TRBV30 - CAWSLTSPGELFF TGTGCCTGGAGCCTGACTTCCCCCGGGGAGCTGTTTTTT
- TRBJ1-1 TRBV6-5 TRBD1 CASSTYDRANTEAFF TGTGCCAGCAGTACATACGACAGGGCGAACACTGAAGCTTTCTTT
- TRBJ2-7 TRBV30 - CAWSAGKDYEQYF TGTGCCTGGAGCGCAGGCAAAGACTACGAGCAGTACTTC
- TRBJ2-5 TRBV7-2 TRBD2 CASSLGLAGTQYF TGTGCCAGCAGCTTAGGGCTAGCGGGGACCCAGTACTTC
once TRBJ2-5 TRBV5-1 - CASSPGSGRGETQYF TGCGCCAGCAGCCCAGGATCGGGGAGAGGCGAGACCCAGTACTTC
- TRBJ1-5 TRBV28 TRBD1 CASSRSRDRGNQPQHF TGTGCCAGCAGTAGGTCCCGGGACAGGGGCAATCAGCCCCAGCATTTT
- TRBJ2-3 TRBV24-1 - CATEASRQGTDTQYF TGTGCCACCGAAGCGTCGCGCCAAGGCACAGATACGCAGTATTTT
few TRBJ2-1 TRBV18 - CASSPRSGKYGNEQFF TGTGCCAGCTCACCACGTTCAGGGAAATATGGCAATGAGCAGTTCTTC